Shown below are 23 T cell receptor beta chains from a single sample sequenced in a study of cytomegalovirus exposure and HLA in healthy donors (TCRdb year 2017). Library generation was performed with the immunoSEQ multiplex PCR assay. The source is immuneACCESS, and TCRdb retained only in-frame sequences with V and J called. Part of the clones is not carried over; for the studies checked, unresolved V genes explain less than half of this, and the remainder is unexplained. This sample gives 220,000 or so clones in total; over 80% of them show up just once. In total, the top ten clones hold about 14% of the sample. The sequenced sample was PBMCs. Receptors originate from a woman in her twenties or thirties in good health and CMV-seropositive.

The chain recombines TRBV2 with TRBJ2-7; D may be TRBD1 (5 bases). The germline V gene encodes CDR1 SNHLY and CDR2 FYNNEI. Trimming removed 9 bases from V and 7 bases from J, with 19 bases in between. This CDR3 spans 13 amino acids. The CDR3 DNA follows: TGTGCCAGATCGAGCAGGGTGGGGTTGGAGCAGTACTTC. Translated: CARSSRVGLEQYF.

Of note for this clone: Other DNA sequences in this specimen translate into the identical CDR3. The chain is built from TRBV5-1 and TRBJ1-2; TRBD1 matches 7 bases. Trimming took 3 bases from V and 0 from J; bases not matched to a gene: 2. CDR1 is SGHRS and CDR2 is YFSETQ in the germline V gene. The CDR3 sequence is 14 residues long. CDR3 sequence (DNA): TGCGCCAGCAGCTGGGACAGTCCTAACTATGGCTACACCTTC. It is translated as CASSWDSPNYGYTF.

This clone showed up just a few times. V and J are TRBV28 and TRBJ2-5; 8 positions match TRBD2. This CDR3 is 17 amino acids long. The V segment lost 5 bases and the J segment 4 bases; nucleotides outside the gene matches: 15. Germline CDR1 and CDR2: MDHEN and SYDVKM. CDR3 sequence: CASSRGLAGSRGETQYF. In DNA form, the CDR3 reads TGTGCCAGCAGTCGCGGCCTAGCGGGCTCACGGGGAGAGACCCAGTACTTC.

Regarding this clone: Its ends do not fully match the called genes, so a read error is possible. The chain is built from TRBV30 and TRBJ1-2, with D maybe TRBD1 (6 bases). Per the germline V gene, CDR1 is GTSNPN and CDR2 is SVGIG (reference sequence). This CDR3 has 13 amino acids. The CDR3 region has the DNA TGTGCCGGGAGGGGGTGGGGAAACTATGGCTACACCTTC. It yields the protein CAGRGWGNYGYTF.

This clone was recorded once. At the DNA level, this CDR3 is encoded by other sequences in the same sample as well. The V and J genes are TRBV5-6 and TRBJ2-7; 8 bases map to TRBD1. This CDR3 is 14 amino acids long. The ends lost 0 bases at V and 4 bases at J; junction bases unmatched: 3. CDR1 is SGHDT, CDR2 YYEEEE, per germline. Written as DNA, the CDR3 is TGTGCCAGCAGCTTGGGGCAGGGGGCTTACGAGCAGTACTTC. It codes for CASSLGQGAYEQYF. The full variable domain, its missing parts supplied by reference TRBV5-6 and TRBJ2-7, is DAGVTQSPTHLIKTRGQQVTLRCSPKSGHDTVSWYQQALGQGPQFIFQYYEEEERQRGNFPDRFSGHQFPNYSSELNVNALLLGDSALYLCASSLGQGAYEQYFGPGTRLTVT.

In its sample, this clone was seen a few times. V is TRBV4-3 and J is TRBJ2-1; 8 nucleotides align to TRBD2. Germline loops: CDR1 LGHNA, CDR2 YSLEER. V shed 0 bases and J 6 bases; nucleotides not matched to a gene: 4. This CDR3 region has 15 residues. The CDR3 loop is CASSQEAGVVNEQFF. CDR3 coding DNA: TGCGCCAGCAGCCAAGAAGCGGGAGTTGTCAATGAGCAGTTCTTC.

The chain has TRBV15 and TRBJ2-1; 7 bases are shared with TRBD1. The CDR3 is 17 amino acids. Germline lookup yields CDR1 LNHNV and CDR2 YYDKDF (reference sequence). V dropped 0 bases and J dropped 4; count of bases not matched to a gene: 9. The CDR3 sequence is CATSRDLTGPIYNEQFF. The CDR3, as DNA: TGTGCCACCAGCAGAGATTTGACAGGGCCCATTTACAATGAGCAGTTCTTC. Drawing the rest from reference TRBV15 and TRBJ2-1, the complete variable domain is DAMVIQNPRYQVTQFGKPVTLSCSQTLNHNVMYWYQQKSSQAPKLLFHYYDKDFNNEADTPDNFQSRRPNTSFCFLDIRSPGLGDTAMYLCATSRDLTGPIYNEQFFGPGTRLTVL.

The chain has TRBV5-5 and TRBJ1-1; TRBD1 aligns across 9 bases. The CDR3 runs 15 residues. Looked up from germline, CDR1 is SGHKS and CDR2 is YYEKEE (reference sequence). The ends lost 4 bases at V and 0 bases at J; junction bases unmatched: 4. In DNA, the CDR3 is TGTGCCAGCAGCCCTTGGACAGGGGTGAACACTGAAGCTTTCTTT. Translating gives CASSPWTGVNTEAFF. Using reference TRBV5-5 and TRBJ1-1 for the parts outside the CDR3, the full variable domain is DAGVTQSPTHLIKTRGQQVTLRCSPISGHKSVSWYQQVLGQGPQFIFQYYEKEERGRGNFPDRFSARQFPNYSSELNVNALLLGDSALYLCASSPWTGVNTEAFFGQGTRLTVV.

The chain uses TRBV6-5 and TRBJ1-1; the D is unclear. Deletions cut 2 bases from V and 0 bases from J, with 7 bases between. Germline V gene sequence: CDR1 MNHEY, CDR2 SVGAGI. The CDR3 contains 14 residues. CDR3 region: CASSYGVMNTEAFF. The CDR3 DNA reads as TGTGCCAGCAGTTACGGGGTCATGAACACTGAAGCTTTCTTT.

There are many counts of this clone. This chain joins TRBV27 and TRBJ2-2; 8 positions agree with TRBD2. CDR3 length equals 15 residues. Germline values: CDR1 MNHEY, CDR2 SMNVEV (reference sequence). The V gene end was trimmed by 5 bases and the J gene end by 7 bases; junction bases not matched to a gene: 9. The CDR3 protein is CASSEERERGGELFF. CDR3 bases: TGTGCCAGCAGTGAGGAGCGGGAGAGGGGCGGGGAGCTGTTTTTT.

The chain combines TRBV5-1 with TRBJ2-3, with D unclear. This CDR3 comprises 14 residues. Germline CDR1 SGHRS, CDR2 YFSETQ. V shed 2 bases and J shed 0 bases, with 7 bases lying between them. The CDR3 coding sequence is TGCGCCAGCAGCTTTCGAGATAGCACAGATACGCAGTATTTT. Translating gives CASSFRDSTDTQYF.

V and J are TRBV27 and TRBJ1-2; the D gene is possibly TRBD1 (6 bases). Germline V CDR1 and CDR2: MNHEY, SMNVEV (reference sequence). The CDR3 sequence is 14 residues long. V lost 6 bases and J lost 7, with 18 bases in between. CDR3 region: CASSAQGLEGGYTF. DNA for the CDR3: TGTGCCAGCAGCGCACAGGGTTTGGAGGGTGGCTACACCTTC.

The V gene is TRBV6-1, the J gene TRBJ1-2; D uncertain. CDR1 is MNHNS and CDR2 is SASEGT in the germline V gene. The CDR3 contains 13 residues. V was shortened by 10 bases and J by 1 base, with 13 bases between the two germline ends. The CDR3 nucleotides are TGTGCCATGTCCAGGCTCCGTAACTATGGCTACACCTTC. Protein: CAMSRLRNYGYTF.

This sequence joins TRBV2 and TRBJ1-2; tentatively, D is TRBD1 (5 bases). The CDR3 has 12 amino acids. The germline V gene encodes CDR1 SNHLY and CDR2 FYNNEI. V was cut by 8 bases and J by 4 bases, with 11 bases left in between. CDR3 loop: CASGGTAYGYTF. The CDR3 region has the DNA TGTGCCAGCGGCGGGACCGCCTATGGCTACACCTTC.

This clone has only one observation. V gene TRBV5-1 combines with J gene TRBJ2-5; 8 nucleotides align to TRBD1. In germline, CDR1 is SGHRS, CDR2 YFSETQ. The CDR3 runs 13 residues. V lost 4 bases, J lost 4 bases, and 3 bases stayed unmatched. The CDR3 is CASSVGQGETQYF. CDR3 DNA: TGCGCCAGCAGCGTCGGACAGGGAGAGACCCAGTACTTC. The full variable domain, rest sourced from reference TRBV5-1 and TRBJ2-5, is KAGVTQTPRYLIKTRGQQVTLSCSPISGHRSVSWYQQTPGQGLQFLFEYFSETQRNKGNFPGRFSGRQFSNSRSEMNVSTLELGDSALYLCASSVGQGETQYFGPGTRLLVL.

This clone was seen only once. The chain joins TRBV21-1 to TRBJ2-7. TRBV21-1 is a pseudogene. The CDR3 loop spans 15 amino acids. The CDR3 loop is CASSAGTLDLSEQYF. CDR3 nucleotides: TGTGCCAGCTCCGCCGGAACTCTTGATCTGTCCGAGCAGTACTTC.

CDR3 protein: CSVGGTAEKLFF. DNA of the CDR3: TGCAGCGTTGGCGGGACAGCTGAAAAACTGTTTTTT. The chain has TRBV29-1 and TRBJ1-4; the match to TRBD1 covers 7 bases. The germline gives CDR1 SQVTM, CDR2 ANQGSEA. CDR3 length: 12 amino acids. With 4 bases clipped from V and 7 bases from J, the junction kept 3 bases outside the gene matches.

The chain employs TRBV5-1 and TRBJ2-7, with TRBD2 as a possible D gene (6 bases). V lost 6 bases and J lost 6, with 19 bases in between. The CDR3 spans 14 residues. Germline V gene lookup returns CDR1 SGHRS and CDR2 YFSETQ. CDR3 nucleotides: TGCGCCAGCAAATTGCAGGAGAAGGGAGGCGAGCAGTACTTC. The encoded protein is CASKLQEKGGEQYF.

In the case of this clone: Mismatch with germline at one junction end may stem from a read error. The V call is TRBV19, the J call TRBJ2-7, with 7 bases lining up with TRBD1. Per germline, CDR1 LNHDA and CDR2 SQIVND (reference sequence). The CDR3 consists of 15 residues. CDR3 protein: CAGSITGTASYEQYF. The DNA of the CDR3 is TGTGCCGGTAGTATTACAGGGACAGCCTCCTACGAGCAGTACTTC.

This clone has only one observation. In the same sample, other DNA sequences code for this CDR3. The rearrangement joins TRBV6-5 to TRBJ1-3; D not resolved. CDR3 size: 13 residues. With 3 bases removed from V and 4 bases from J, the gap between germline ends came to 7 bases. Germline V CDR1 and CDR2: MNHEY, SVGAGI. CDR3 amino acids: CASSYPGGNTIYF. The CDR3 coding sequence is TGTGCCAGCAGTTATCCGGGGGGAAACACCATATATTTT.

The chain carries TRBV27 and TRBJ1-1; D is perhaps TRBD1 (5 bases). Trimming stripped 8 bases from V and 0 bases from J, with 13 bases between. The germline CDR1 and CDR2 sequences are MNHEY and SMNVEV (reference sequence). The CDR3 loop spans 14 amino acids. The CDR3 reads CASRKGVMNTEAFF. CDR3 nucleotides: TGTGCCAGCCGCAAAGGGGTAATGAACACTGAAGCTTTCTTT.

The chain employs TRBV4-1 and TRBJ1-2; no firm D call. Per the germline V gene, CDR1 is MGHRA and CDR2 is YSYEKL. V was trimmed by 0 bases and J by 5 bases, leaving 10 bases between them. The CDR3 is made up of 14 amino acids. The CDR3 nucleotides are TGCGCCAGCAGCCAAGATCGGATTAGGTATGGCTACACCTTC. This encodes CASSQDRIRYGYTF.

CDR3 loop: CAWKAGSYEQYF. The CDR3 DNA follows: TGTGCCTGGAAGGCGGGTTCCTACGAGCAGTACTTC. The chain uses TRBV30 and TRBJ2-7; maybe TRBD2 (5 bases). Trimming shortened V by 4 bases and J by 1 base, and 8 bases separated the two germline ends. This CDR3 is 12 amino acids long. Per germline, CDR1 GTSNPN and CDR2 SVGIG (reference sequence).